This T cell receptor beta chain was sequenced for a study of T cells in Graves' hyperthyroidism and ophthalmopathy. The CDR3 is 16 amino acids. V was clipped by 1 base and J by 5 bases; unmatched bases: 12. Germline CDR1 DFQATT, CDR2 SNEGSKA (reference sequence). Amplified TCR beta CDR3 regions came from RNA transcripts. The HTBI primer set drove a first-round RT-PCR of the TCR CDR3. In TCRdb, the multiplex PCR reads were re-called with MiXCR into one record per CDR3 protein. The sample has hundreds of thousands of distinct CDR3 sequences; about 38% are singletons. At least ten counts were recorded for this clonotype. The study defined stable Graves' hyperthyroidism as no ophthalmopathy progression within 18 months. Lactation, pregnancy, other autoimmune disease or uncontrolled infection excluded patients. Cells are PBMCs isolated from about 10 ml of fresh blood.

This clonotype was sampled from a man between 18 and 35 years old with Graves' hyperthyroidism. The source material was blood. V usage is TRBV20-1 and J usage is TRBJ2-5, with 8 bases aligning to TRBD2. The CDR3 region has the DNA TGCAGTGCTAGAGCCACGGATCGCACGGGGGGGGAGACCCAGTACTTC. As protein: CSARATDRTGGETQYF.